This TCR beta chain was sequenced for a study of regulatory T cells in long-lasting Graves disease. Many counts were recorded for this clonotype. In germline, CDR1 is MNHNS, CDR2 SASEGT. V was pared by 7 bases and J by 3 bases, with 13 bases between. The CDR3 contains 13 residues. Arm-PCR of CDR3 regions and iRepertoire HTBI primers were used to build TCR beta libraries. TCRdb analysed the multiplex PCR reads with MiXCR anew, one entry per CDR3 protein. The table lists some 300,000 distinct CDR3 sequences, roughly a fifth of them singletons. Time point here: persistent/refractory GD, antithyroid drugs over 5 years with positive TRAb. Generation of the TCR library employed RNA extracted from PBMCs.

This specimen consisted of peripheral blood mononuclear cells (PBMCs), obtained when the disease was refractory, from a patient treated with antithyroid drugs. The TCR was taken from a female donor with Graves disease. The chain recombines TRBV6-1 with TRBJ2-7, with D possibly called TRBD1 or TRBD2 (5 bases each). The CDR3 sequence: CASNEGSYYEQYF. In nucleotides, the CDR3 is TGTGCCAGCAATGAGGGGTCCTACTACGAGCAGTACTTC.